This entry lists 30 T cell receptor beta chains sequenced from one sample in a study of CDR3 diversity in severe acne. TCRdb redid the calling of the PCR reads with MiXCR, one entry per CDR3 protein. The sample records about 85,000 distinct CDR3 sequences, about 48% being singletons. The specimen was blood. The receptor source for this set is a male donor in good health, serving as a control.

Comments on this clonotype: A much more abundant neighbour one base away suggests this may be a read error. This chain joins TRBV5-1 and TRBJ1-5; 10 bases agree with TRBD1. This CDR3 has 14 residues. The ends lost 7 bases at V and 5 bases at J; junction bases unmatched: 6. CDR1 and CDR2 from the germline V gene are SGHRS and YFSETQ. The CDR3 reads CASGQGTGDQPQHF. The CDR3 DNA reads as TGCGCCAGCGGCCAAGGGACAGGGGATCAGCCCCAGCATTTT.

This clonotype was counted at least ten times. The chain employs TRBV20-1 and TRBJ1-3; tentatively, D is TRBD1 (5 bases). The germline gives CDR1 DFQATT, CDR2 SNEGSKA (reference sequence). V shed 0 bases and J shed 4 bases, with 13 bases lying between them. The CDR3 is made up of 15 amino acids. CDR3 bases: TGCAGTGCTAGAGATCTTAGGGGTATAGGAAACACCATATATTTT. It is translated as CSARDLRGIGNTIYF.

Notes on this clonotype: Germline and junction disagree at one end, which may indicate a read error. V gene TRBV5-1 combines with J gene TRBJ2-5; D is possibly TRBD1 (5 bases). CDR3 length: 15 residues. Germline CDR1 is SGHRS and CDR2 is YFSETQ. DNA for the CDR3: TGTGCCAGCAGCTATCAGCAGGGATTCCAAGAGACCCAGTACTTC. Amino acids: CASSYQQGFQETQYF.

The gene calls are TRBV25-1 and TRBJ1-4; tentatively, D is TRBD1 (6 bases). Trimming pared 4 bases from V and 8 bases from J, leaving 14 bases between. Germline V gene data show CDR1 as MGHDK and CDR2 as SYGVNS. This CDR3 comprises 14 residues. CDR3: CASSASRTAEKLFF. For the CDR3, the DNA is TGTGCCAGCAGTGCTTCCCGGACAGCGGAAAAACTGTTTTTT.

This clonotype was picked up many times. CDR3 bases: TGTGCCAGCAAGTCCGGCAGGGTGTCGGGCACTGAAGCTTTCTTT. Its protein product is CASKSGRVSGTEAFF. The gene calls are TRBV6-1 and TRBJ1-1, with D perhaps TRBD1 (5 bases). The ends were cut back, 7 bases at V and 4 bases at J, with 19 bases in the middle. Germline CDR1 reads MNHNS; CDR2 reads SASEGT. There are 15 residues in the CDR3.

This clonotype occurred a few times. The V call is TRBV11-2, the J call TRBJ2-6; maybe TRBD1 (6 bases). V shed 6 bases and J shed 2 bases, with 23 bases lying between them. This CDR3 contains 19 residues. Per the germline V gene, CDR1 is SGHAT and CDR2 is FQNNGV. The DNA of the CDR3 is TGTGCCAGCAGACCCAAGACTCGGCACAGGGACACTGGGGCCAACGTCCTGACTTTC. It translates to CASRPKTRHRDTGANVLTF.

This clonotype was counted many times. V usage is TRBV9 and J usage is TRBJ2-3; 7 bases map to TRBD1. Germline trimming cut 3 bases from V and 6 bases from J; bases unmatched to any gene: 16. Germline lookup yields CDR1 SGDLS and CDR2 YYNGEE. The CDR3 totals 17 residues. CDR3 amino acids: CASSALSGTPRGDTQYF. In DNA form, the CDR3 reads TGTGCCAGCAGCGCCCTTTCCGGGACACCCAGGGGGGATACGCAGTATTTT.

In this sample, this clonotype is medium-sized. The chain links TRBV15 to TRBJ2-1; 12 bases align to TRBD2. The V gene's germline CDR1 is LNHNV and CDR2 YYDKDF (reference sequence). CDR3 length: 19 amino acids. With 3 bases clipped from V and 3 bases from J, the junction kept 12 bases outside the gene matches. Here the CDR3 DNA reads TGTGCCACCAGCAGCACTACGGGACTAGCGGGTGAGGGCTACAATGAGCAGTTCTTC. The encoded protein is CATSSTTGLAGEGYNEQFF.

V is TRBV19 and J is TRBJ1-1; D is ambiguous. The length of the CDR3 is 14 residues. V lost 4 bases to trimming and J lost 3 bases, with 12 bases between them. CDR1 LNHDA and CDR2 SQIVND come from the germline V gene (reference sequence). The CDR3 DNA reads TGTGCCAGTAGTACCGATACTGGGTACACTGAAGCTTTCTTT. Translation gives CASSTDTGYTEAFF.

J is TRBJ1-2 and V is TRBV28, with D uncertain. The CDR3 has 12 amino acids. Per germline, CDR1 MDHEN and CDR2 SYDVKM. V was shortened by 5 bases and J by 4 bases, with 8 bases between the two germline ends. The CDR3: CASSRETYGYTF. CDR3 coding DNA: TGTGCCAGCAGTCGGGAAACCTATGGCTACACCTTC.

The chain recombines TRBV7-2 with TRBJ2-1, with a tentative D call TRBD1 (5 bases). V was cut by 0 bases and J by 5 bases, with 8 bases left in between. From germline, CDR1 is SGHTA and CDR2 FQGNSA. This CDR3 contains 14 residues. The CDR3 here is CASSLAGHDNEQFF. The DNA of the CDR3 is TGTGCCAGCAGCTTAGCGGGGCATGACAATGAGCAGTTCTTC.

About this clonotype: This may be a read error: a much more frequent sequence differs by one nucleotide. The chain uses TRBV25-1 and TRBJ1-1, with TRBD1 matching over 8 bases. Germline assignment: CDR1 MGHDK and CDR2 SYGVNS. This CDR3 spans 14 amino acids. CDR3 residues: CASSTHRGGGEALF. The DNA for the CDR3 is TGTGCCAGCAGTACGCACAGGGGGGGGGGTGAAGCTCTCTTT.

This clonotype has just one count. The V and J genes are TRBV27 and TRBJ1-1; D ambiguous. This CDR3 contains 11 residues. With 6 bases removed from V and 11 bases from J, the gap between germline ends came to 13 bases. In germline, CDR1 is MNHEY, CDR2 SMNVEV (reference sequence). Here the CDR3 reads CASRTLGEAFF. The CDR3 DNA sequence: TGTGCCAGCAGAACCCTAGGAGAGGCTTTCTTT.

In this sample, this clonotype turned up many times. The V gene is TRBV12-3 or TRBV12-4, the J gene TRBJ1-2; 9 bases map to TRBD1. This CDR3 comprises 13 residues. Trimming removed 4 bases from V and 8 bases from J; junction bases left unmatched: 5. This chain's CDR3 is CASSWTGARGYTF. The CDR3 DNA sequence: TGTGCCAGCAGTTGGACAGGGGCGAGAGGCTACACCTTC.

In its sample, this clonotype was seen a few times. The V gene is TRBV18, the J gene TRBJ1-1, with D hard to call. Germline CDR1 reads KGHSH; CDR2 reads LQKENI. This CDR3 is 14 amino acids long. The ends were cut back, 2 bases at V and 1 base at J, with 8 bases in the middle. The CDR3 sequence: CASSPDNWNTEAFF. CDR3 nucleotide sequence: TGTGCCAGCTCACCAGACAACTGGAACACTGAAGCTTTCTTT.

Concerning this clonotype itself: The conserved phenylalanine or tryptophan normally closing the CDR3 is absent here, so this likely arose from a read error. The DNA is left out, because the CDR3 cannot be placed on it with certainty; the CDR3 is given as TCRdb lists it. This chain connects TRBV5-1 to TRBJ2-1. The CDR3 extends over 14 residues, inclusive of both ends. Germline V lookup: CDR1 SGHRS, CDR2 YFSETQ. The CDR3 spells CASSLVLGYNERFP.

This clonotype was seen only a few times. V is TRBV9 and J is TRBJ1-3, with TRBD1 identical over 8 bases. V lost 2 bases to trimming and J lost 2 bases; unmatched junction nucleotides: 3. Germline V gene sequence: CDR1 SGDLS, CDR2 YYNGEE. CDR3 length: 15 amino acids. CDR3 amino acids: CASSVSTGAGNTIYF. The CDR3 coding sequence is TGTGCCAGCAGCGTTTCGACAGGGGCTGGAAACACCATATATTTT.

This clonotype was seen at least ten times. The CDR3 loop is CSVEEYSGHMNTEAFF. The CDR3 DNA reads TGCAGCGTTGAAGAGTACTCGGGACACATGAACACTGAAGCTTTCTTT. The V call is TRBV29-1, the J call TRBJ1-1; tentative D call: TRBD1 (6 bases). CDR1 SQVTM and CDR2 ANQGSEA come from the germline V gene. CDR3 length: 16 residues. V lost 0 bases to trimming and J lost 0 bases, with 14 bases between them.

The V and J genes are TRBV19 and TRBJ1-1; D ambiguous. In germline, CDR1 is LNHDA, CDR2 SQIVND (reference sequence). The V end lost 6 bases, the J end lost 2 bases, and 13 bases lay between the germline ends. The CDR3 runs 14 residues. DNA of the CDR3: TGTGCCAGTAGAAAGATTAGTGACAACACTGAAGCTTTCTTT. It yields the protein CASRKISDNTEAFF. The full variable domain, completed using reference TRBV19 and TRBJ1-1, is DGGITQSPKYLFRKEGQNVTLSCEQNLNHDAMYWYRQDPGQGLRLIYYSQIVNDFQKGDIAEGYSVSREKKESFPLTVTSAQKNPTAFYLCASRKISDNTEAFFGQGTRLTVV.

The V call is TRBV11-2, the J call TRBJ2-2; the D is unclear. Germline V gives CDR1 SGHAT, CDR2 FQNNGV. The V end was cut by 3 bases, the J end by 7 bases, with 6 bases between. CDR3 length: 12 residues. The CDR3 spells CASSLRHGELFF. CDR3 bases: TGTGCCAGCAGCTTGCGACACGGGGAGCTGTTTTTT.

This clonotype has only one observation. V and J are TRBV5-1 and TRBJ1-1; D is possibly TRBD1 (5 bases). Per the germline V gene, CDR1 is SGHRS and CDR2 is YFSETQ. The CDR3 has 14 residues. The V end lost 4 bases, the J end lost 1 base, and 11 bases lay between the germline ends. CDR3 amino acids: CASSTGQGNTEAFF. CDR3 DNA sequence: TGCGCCAGCAGCACGGGGCAGGGGAACACTGAAGCTTTCTTT. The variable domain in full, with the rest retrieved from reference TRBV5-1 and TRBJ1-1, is KAGVTQTPRYLIKTRGQQVTLSCSPISGHRSVSWYQQTPGQGLQFLFEYFSETQRNKGNFPGRFSGRQFSNSRSEMNVSTLELGDSALYLCASSTGQGNTEAFFGQGTRLTVV.

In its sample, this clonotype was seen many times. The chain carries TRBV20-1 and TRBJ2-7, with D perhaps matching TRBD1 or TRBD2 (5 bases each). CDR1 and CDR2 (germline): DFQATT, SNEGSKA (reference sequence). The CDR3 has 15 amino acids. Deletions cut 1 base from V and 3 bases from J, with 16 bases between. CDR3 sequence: CSARAAGTGYYEQYF. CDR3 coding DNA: TGCAGTGCTAGAGCGGCAGGGACGGGTTACTACGAGCAGTACTTC.

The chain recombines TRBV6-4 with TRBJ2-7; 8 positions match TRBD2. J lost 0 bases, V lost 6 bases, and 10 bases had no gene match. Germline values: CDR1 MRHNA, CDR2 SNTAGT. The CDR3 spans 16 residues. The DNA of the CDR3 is TGTGCCAGCAGCGCATTAGCGGGGCCTCCCTCCTACGAGCAGTACTTC. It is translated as CASSALAGPPSYEQYF.

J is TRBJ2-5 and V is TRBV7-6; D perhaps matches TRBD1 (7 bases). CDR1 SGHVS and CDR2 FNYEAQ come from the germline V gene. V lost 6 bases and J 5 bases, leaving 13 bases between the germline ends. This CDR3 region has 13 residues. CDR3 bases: TGTGCCAGCAGTTCAGGGGGGTCGGAGACCCAGTACTTC. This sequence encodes CASSSGGSETQYF. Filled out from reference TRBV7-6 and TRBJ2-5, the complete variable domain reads GAGVSQSPRYKVTKRGQDVALRCDPISGHVSLYWYRQALGQGPEFLTYFNYEAQQDKSGLPNDRFSAERPEGSISTLTIQRTEQRDSAMYRCASSSGGSETQYFGPGTRLLVL.

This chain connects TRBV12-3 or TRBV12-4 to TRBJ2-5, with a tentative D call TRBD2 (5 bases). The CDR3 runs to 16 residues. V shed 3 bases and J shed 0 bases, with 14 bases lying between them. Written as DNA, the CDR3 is TGTGCCAGCAGTTTGGCCGGGATAGCGAACCAAGAGACCCAGTACTTC. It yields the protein CASSLAGIANQETQYF.

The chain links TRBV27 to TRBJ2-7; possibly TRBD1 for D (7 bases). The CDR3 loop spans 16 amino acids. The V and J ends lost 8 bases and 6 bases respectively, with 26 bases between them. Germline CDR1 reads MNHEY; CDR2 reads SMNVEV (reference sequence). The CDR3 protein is CASGSLGGGAACEQYF. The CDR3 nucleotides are TGTGCCAGCGGCTCATTAGGAGGGGGCGCAGCATGCGAGCAGTACTTC.

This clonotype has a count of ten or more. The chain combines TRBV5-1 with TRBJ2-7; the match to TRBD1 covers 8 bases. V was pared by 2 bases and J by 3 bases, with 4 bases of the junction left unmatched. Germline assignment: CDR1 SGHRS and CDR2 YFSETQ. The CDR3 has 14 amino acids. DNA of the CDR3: TGCGCCAGCAGCTTCGGGGACAGGCACTACGAGCAGTACTTC. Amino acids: CASSFGDRHYEQYF.

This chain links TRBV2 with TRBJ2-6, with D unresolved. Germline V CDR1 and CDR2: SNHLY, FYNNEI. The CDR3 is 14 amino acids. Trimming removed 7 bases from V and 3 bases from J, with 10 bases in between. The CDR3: CASMAGHGANVLTF. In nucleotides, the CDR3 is TGTGCCAGCATGGCAGGTCATGGGGCCAACGTCCTGACTTTC.

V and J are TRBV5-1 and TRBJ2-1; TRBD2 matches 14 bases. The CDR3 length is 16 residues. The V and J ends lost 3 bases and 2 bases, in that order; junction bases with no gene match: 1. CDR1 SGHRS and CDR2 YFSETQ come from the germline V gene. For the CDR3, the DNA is TGCGCCAGCAGCTCGACTAGCGGGGGGGCCTACAATGAGCAGTTCTTC. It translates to CASSSTSGGAYNEQFF.

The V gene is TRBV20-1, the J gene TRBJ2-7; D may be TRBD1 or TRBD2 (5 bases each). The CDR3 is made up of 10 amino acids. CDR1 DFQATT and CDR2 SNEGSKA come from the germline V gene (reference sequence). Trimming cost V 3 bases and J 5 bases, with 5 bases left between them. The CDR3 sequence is CSARGDEQYF. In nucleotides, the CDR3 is TGCAGTGCTAGGGGGGACGAGCAGTACTTC.